The 29 T cell receptor beta chains in this list originate from one sample, sequenced in a study of cytomegalovirus exposure and HLA in healthy donors. With 60 Vbeta and 13 Jbeta primers, the PCR was carried out. Clones were read by immunoSEQ multiplex PCR, and TCRdb kept only the in-frame ones, dropping some. The data show some 100,000 clones, with more than 65% seen just once and under 5.5% held by the top ten. The material sequenced was PBMCs. The receptors originated from a woman younger than 35 in good health and CMV-seropositive.

This chain joins TRBV11-1 and TRBJ2-3; 12 bases map to TRBD2. This CDR3 spans 14 amino acids. Per germline, CDR1 SGHAT and CDR2 FQDESV (reference sequence). V shed 8 bases, J shed 1 base, and the junction held 1 base outside the gene matches. The CDR3 DNA reads as TGTGCCAGCGGACTAGCGGGGCGCACAGATACGCAGTATTTT. Its translation is CASGLAGRTDTQYF.

The CDR3 spells CASSFEPDRIGVNTEAFF. CDR3 sequence (DNA): TGCGCCAGCAGCTTCGAACCCGACCGAATAGGGGTGAACACTGAAGCTTTCTTT. This chain uses TRBV5-1 with TRBJ1-1, with TRBD1 as a possible D gene (5 bases). This CDR3 contains 18 residues. CDR1 is SGHRS, CDR2 YFSETQ, per germline. The V gene lost 2 bases and the J gene lost 0 bases, with 20 bases spanning the gap.

Concerning this clone itself: An end of the junction does not agree with germline; a read error may underlie this. The V call is TRBV7-7, the J call TRBJ1-5, with D unresolved. Germline-derived CDR1 and CDR2 are SSHAT and FNYEAQ (reference sequence). This CDR3 comprises 13 residues. CDR3 region: CASSLGSGQPQHF. The CDR3 nucleotides are TGTGCTAGCAGCTTAGGGAGTGGGCAGCCCCAGCATTTT.

The chain has TRBV6-5 and TRBJ2-7; 11 bases are shared with TRBD1. Germline-derived CDR1 and CDR2 are MNHEY and SVGAGI. The CDR3 is 13 amino acids. V shed 4 bases, J shed 6 bases, and the junction held 2 bases outside the gene matches. In nucleotides, the CDR3 is TGTGCCAGCAGTTTGGGACAGGGGGGCGAGCAGTACTTC. Protein product: CASSLGQGGEQYF.

CDR3 protein: CASSLSQVAGYTF. The CDR3, as DNA: TGTGCCAGCAGCTTGTCACAGGTGGCCGGCTACACCTTC. This chain connects TRBV5-4 to TRBJ1-2; D may be TRBD1 (5 bases). The CDR3 covers 13 residues. The germline CDR1 and CDR2 sequences are SGHNT and YYREEE (reference sequence). The V end was cut by 1 base, the J end by 8 bases, with 12 bases between.

The V and J genes are TRBV19 and TRBJ2-3; 7 bases are a match to TRBD1. The J call may be mistaken, given a closer DNA end match to TRBJ2-1. Germline V lookup: CDR1 LNHDA, CDR2 SQIVND (reference sequence). This CDR3 is built from 14 residues. The CDR3 protein is CASRSRDSGYEQFF. CDR3 DNA sequence: TGTGCCAGTAGGTCCCGGGACAGCGGATATGAGCAGTTCTTC.

This clone appeared a few times. V usage is TRBV9 and J usage is TRBJ2-1; 12 nucleotides align to TRBD2. Germline trimming cut 0 bases from V and 0 bases from J; bases unmatched to any gene: 7. The length of the CDR3 is 19 residues. Germline V gene lookup returns CDR1 SGDLS and CDR2 YYNGEE. The DNA of the CDR3 is TGTGCCAGCAGCGTAGGCCTGACTAGCGGGAGCCGCTCCTACAATGAGCAGTTCTTC. It encodes CASSVGLTSGSRSYNEQFF.

This clone occurred a few times. The rearrangement links TRBV28 to TRBJ1-5; 9 bases map to TRBD1. Unmatched junction bases numbered 10, after V lost 5 bases and J lost 8 bases. From germline, CDR1 is MDHEN and CDR2 SYDVKM. This CDR3 spans 15 amino acids. CDR3 bases: TGTGCCAGCAGTGTAACCGGGACAGGGAAGGAGCCCCAGCATTTT. Encoded protein: CASSVTGTGKEPQHF. Variable domain in full (rest from reference TRBV28 and TRBJ1-5): DVKVTQSSRYLVKRTGEKVFLECVQDMDHENMFWYRQDPGLGLRLIYFSYDVKMKEKGDIPEGYSVSREKKERFSLILESASTNQTSMYLCASSVTGTGKEPQHFGDGTRLSIL.

The chain joins TRBV5-1 to TRBJ2-1; the D gene is possibly TRBD1 (5 bases). This CDR3 has 15 residues. The germline CDR1 and CDR2 sequences are SGHRS and YFSETQ. Between the trimmed V and J ends, which lost 3 bases and 5 bases, there was a span of 15 bases. The CDR3 spells CASSYGQGANNEQFF. As DNA, the CDR3 is TGCGCCAGCAGCTATGGACAAGGAGCTAACAATGAGCAGTTCTTC.

J is TRBJ2-1 and V is TRBV30; 9 bases line up with TRBD2. J gave up 8 bases and V 2 bases, and 4 bases lay outside the gene matches. The germline V gene has CDR1 GTSNPN and CDR2 SVGIG (reference sequence). The CDR3 covers 13 residues. CDR3 loop: CAWSWREGYEQFF. The CDR3 DNA is TGTGCCTGGAGTTGGCGGGAGGGTTATGAGCAGTTCTTC.

The rearrangement joins TRBV7-9 to TRBJ1-1, with unresolved D. The CDR3 has 14 amino acids. Germline CDR1 and CDR2: SEHNR and FQNEAQ (reference sequence). V dropped 2 bases and J dropped 4 bases, with 11 bases sitting between them. This chain's CDR3 is CASSLLVSGTEAFF. CDR3 in DNA: TGTGCCAGCAGCTTATTAGTAAGTGGCACTGAAGCTTTCTTT.

The V call is TRBV7-9, the J call TRBJ2-7; D possibly corresponds to TRBD2 (6 bases). The CDR3 has 14 amino acids. The V end lost 7 bases, the J end lost 2 bases, and 15 bases lay between the germline ends. The germline V gene encodes CDR1 SEHNR and CDR2 FQNEAQ (reference sequence). The CDR3, as DNA: TGTGCCAGCACCCAAACAGGACTACCCTACGAGCAGTACTTC. Translated: CASTQTGLPYEQYF. Full variable domain (outside the CDR3, taken from reference TRBV7-9 and TRBJ2-7): DTGVSQNPRHKITKRGQNVTFRCDPISEHNRLYWYRQTLGQGPEFLTYFQNEAQLEKSRLLSDRFSAERPKGSFSTLEIQRTEQGDSAMYLCASTQTGLPYEQYFGPGTRLTVT.

This clone was detected only a few times. This chain joins TRBV2 and TRBJ1-5; 8 positions agree with TRBD1. V was pared by 6 bases and J by 6 bases, with 7 bases of the junction left unmatched. Germline loops: CDR1 SNHLY, CDR2 FYNNEI. This CDR3 contains 14 residues. The CDR3 DNA reads TGTGCCAGCAGCGGACAGGGAAGCCTTCAGCCCCAGCATTTT. Translated: CASSGQGSLQPQHF.

J is TRBJ2-3 and V is TRBV19, with a tentative D call TRBD2 (8 bases). There are 16 residues in the CDR3. Per the germline V gene, CDR1 is LNHDA and CDR2 is SQIVND (reference sequence). Trimming removed 3 bases at V and 4 bases at J, with 17 bases between. The CDR3 is CASSIAGRGLPDTQYF. Here the CDR3 DNA reads TGTGCCAGTAGTATCGCCGGGAGGGGGCTCCCAGATACGCAGTATTTT.

This chain connects TRBV28 to TRBJ1-2; 7 bases are shared with TRBD1. The germline V gene encodes CDR1 MDHEN and CDR2 SYDVKM. The CDR3 runs to 12 residues. The V gene end was trimmed by 6 bases and the J gene end by 4 bases; junction bases not matched to a gene: 2. The DNA for the CDR3 is TGTGCCAGCAGATGGGACAGCTATGGCTACACCTTC. This translates into CASRWDSYGYTF.

The rearrangement joins TRBV6-5 to TRBJ1-1; D possibly corresponds to TRBD1 (5 bases). Germline CDR1 MNHEY, CDR2 SVGAGI. CDR3 size: 14 residues. The V end was cut by 4 bases, the J end by 5 bases, with 14 bases between. The CDR3 coding sequence is TGTGCCAGCAGTTCGAAGGGGCGAGGAACTGAAGCTTTCTTT. Translating gives CASSSKGRGTEAFF.

The chain joins TRBV28 to TRBJ2-7, with D tentatively TRBD1 (6 bases). V lost 8 bases and J lost 7, with 15 bases in between. The CDR3 is 12 residues long. CDR1 is MDHEN and CDR2 is SYDVKM in the germline V gene. The chain's CDR3 is CASLTQGLEQYF. CDR3 sequence (DNA): TGTGCCAGCTTGACGCAGGGGTTGGAGCAGTACTTC.

V and J are TRBV19 and TRBJ2-2; D is perhaps TRBD1 (6 bases). The CDR3 consists of 16 residues. V lost 2 bases to trimming and J lost 0 bases, with 10 bases between them. Looked up from germline, CDR1 is LNHDA and CDR2 is SQIVND (reference sequence). CDR3 residues: CASSIKRQANTGELFF. DNA for the CDR3: TGTGCCAGTAGTATAAAAAGACAGGCGAACACCGGGGAGCTGTTTTTT.

The chain employs TRBV7-2 and TRBJ1-5, with 8 nucleotides matching TRBD1. Trimming took 5 bases from V and 7 from J; bases not matched to a gene: 10. The CDR3 sequence is 15 residues long. Germline V gene data show CDR1 as SGHTA and CDR2 as FQGNSA. The DNA for the CDR3 is TGTGCCAGCAGCCGGTGGGCAGGGGGCGAACAGCCCCAGCATTTT. It encodes CASSRWAGGEQPQHF. Supplemented by reference TRBV7-2 and TRBJ1-5, the full variable domain reads GAGVSQSPSNKVTEKGKDVELRCDPISGHTALYWYRQSLGQGLEFLIYFQGNSAPDKSGLPSDRFSAERTGGSVSTLTIQRTQQEDSAVYLCASSRWAGGEQPQHFGDGTRLSIL.

The V call is TRBV28, the J call TRBJ2-5; 14 bases are shared with TRBD2. The CDR3 is 17 amino acids. V dropped 6 bases and J dropped 1; count of bases not matched to a gene: 7. Germline V gene sequence: CDR1 MDHEN, CDR2 SYDVKM. The CDR3 reads CASRPGLAGVGQETQYF. In nucleotides, the CDR3 is TGTGCCAGCAGACCGGGACTAGCGGGAGTGGGCCAAGAGACCCAGTACTTC.

This chain joins TRBV7-2 and TRBJ1-1; D gene uncertain. V lost 4 bases and J 2 bases, leaving 11 bases between the germline ends. The germline gives CDR1 SGHTA, CDR2 FQGNSA. The CDR3 covers 14 residues. In nucleotides, the CDR3 is TGTGCCAGCAGCTCATCCACAGCCAACACTGAAGCTTTCTTT. Amino acids: CASSSSTANTEAFF.

The CDR3 protein is CASNVQGRDYGYTF. DNA of the CDR3: TGTGCCAGCAACGTACAGGGAAGGGACTATGGCTACACCTTC. The chain combines TRBV28 with TRBJ1-2; perhaps TRBD1 as D (6 bases). Trimming removed 7 bases from V and 3 bases from J, with 15 bases in between. Germline lookup yields CDR1 MDHEN and CDR2 SYDVKM. The CDR3 loop spans 14 amino acids.

This clone was detected once. This chain connects TRBV25-1 to TRBJ2-2, with D perhaps matching TRBD1 (5 bases). The germline gives CDR1 MGHDK, CDR2 SYGVNS. V was clipped by 4 bases and J by 7 bases, with 10 bases between them. The CDR3 contains 13 residues. In nucleotides, the CDR3 is TGTGCCAGCAGTGCCAGGGCGATCGGGGAGCTGTTTTTT. Amino acid sequence: CASSARAIGELFF.

The chain employs TRBV28 and TRBJ1-1; a possible D gene is TRBD1 (5 bases). The CDR3 spans 13 residues. V shed 5 bases and J shed 5 bases, with 12 bases lying between them. CDR1 MDHEN and CDR2 SYDVKM come from the germline V gene. Here the CDR3 reads CASSLGVGTEAFF. The CDR3 coding sequence is TGTGCCAGCAGTCTAGGGGTAGGGACTGAAGCTTTCTTT.

This clone showed up just a few times. The chain employs TRBV10-3 and TRBJ2-3; TRBD2 aligns across 8 bases. Germline CDR1 ENHRY, CDR2 SYGVKD. After removal of 10 bases from V and 2 bases from J, the junction contained 14 bases not matched to a gene. The CDR3 loop spans 16 amino acids. The CDR3 is CATGPSGGGNTDTQYF. The CDR3, as DNA: TGTGCCACCGGGCCCTCGGGAGGGGGGAACACAGATACGCAGTATTTT.

This clone has a count of ten or more. The V gene is TRBV19, the J gene TRBJ2-7; D remains unclear. CDR3 length equals 14 residues. Germline values: CDR1 LNHDA, CDR2 SQIVND (reference sequence). V dropped 2 bases and J dropped 4 bases, with 12 bases sitting between them. The CDR3 region has the DNA TGTGCCAGTAGTATAAGAGCGAGTAAGTACGAGCAGTACTTC. Protein product: CASSIRASKYEQYF. The whole variable domain, filled in from reference TRBV19 and TRBJ2-7, reads DGGITQSPKYLFRKEGQNVTLSCEQNLNHDAMYWYRQDPGQGLRLIYYSQIVNDFQKGDIAEGYSVSREKKESFPLTVTSAQKNPTAFYLCASSIRASKYEQYFGPGTRLTVT.

The genes are TRBV5-6 and TRBJ2-5; TRBD2 agrees at 7 bases. Trimming removed 3 bases from V and 3 bases from J; junction bases left unmatched: 5. The CDR3 covers 14 residues. CDR1 is SGHDT and CDR2 is YYEEEE in the germline V gene. The CDR3 DNA reads as TGTGCCAGCAGCTATCTAGCGGATAAAGAGACCCAGTACTTC. Protein: CASSYLADKETQYF.

As DNA, the CDR3 is TGTGCCAGCAGCTCGGGACTAGGGGGCGAGCAGTACTTC. Protein sequence: CASSSGLGGEQYF. The V call is TRBV7-2, the J call TRBJ2-7; TRBD2 aligns across 8 bases. The CDR3 sequence is 13 residues long. After removal of 4 bases from V and 6 bases from J, the junction contained 5 bases not matched to a gene. Germline V lookup: CDR1 SGHTA, CDR2 FQGNSA.

This clone came up a few times. Here the CDR3 DNA reads TGTGCCAGCAGCTTAGTGTCTCGGGAGGGCCGCGAGACCCAGTACTTC. It yields the protein CASSLVSREGRETQYF. The chain combines TRBV7-2 with TRBJ2-5; 8 positions match TRBD2. Germline loops: CDR1 SGHTA, CDR2 FQGNSA. This CDR3 spans 16 amino acids. V was clipped by 1 base and J by 5 bases; unmatched bases: 9.